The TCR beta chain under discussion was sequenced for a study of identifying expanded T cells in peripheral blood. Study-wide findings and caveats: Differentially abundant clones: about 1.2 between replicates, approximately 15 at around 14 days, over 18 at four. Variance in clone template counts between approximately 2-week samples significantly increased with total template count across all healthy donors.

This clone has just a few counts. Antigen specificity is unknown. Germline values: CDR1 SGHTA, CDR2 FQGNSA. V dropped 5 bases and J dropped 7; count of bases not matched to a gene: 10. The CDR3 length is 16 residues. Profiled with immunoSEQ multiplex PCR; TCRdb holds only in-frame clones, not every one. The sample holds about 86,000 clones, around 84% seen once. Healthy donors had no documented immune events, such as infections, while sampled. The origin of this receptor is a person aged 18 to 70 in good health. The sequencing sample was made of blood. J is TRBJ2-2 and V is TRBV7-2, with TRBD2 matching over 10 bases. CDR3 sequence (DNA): TGTGCCAGCAGCCTTCATAGCGGGGGGCGTGGCGGGGAGCTGTTTTTT. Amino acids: CASSLHSGGRGGELFF.